Sequencing of this TCR beta chain was carried out in a study of OX40 agonist ivuxolimab in advanced cancers. Sequencing used immunoSEQ multiplex PCR; TCRdb keeps in-frame clones, though not all of them. Among tens of thousands of clones, about four fifths were seen once, and the ten largest hold 11%. This CDR3 has 15 amino acids. Germline-derived CDR1 and CDR2 are SGHKS and YYEKEE (reference sequence). The V gene end was trimmed by 6 bases and the J gene end by 4 bases; junction bases not matched to a gene: 10. This specimen consisted of CD4+ or CD8+ T cells sorted from blood, obtained in a trial of the OX40 agonist ivuxolimab. The source of this sequence is an adult with an advanced solid tumor such as melanoma, head and neck, liver or kidney cancer. The chain joins TRBV5-5 to TRBJ2-7, with 10 bases identical to TRBD2. The CDR3 DNA reads TGTGCCAGCACCACAACTAGCGGGATAAGGTACGAGCAGTACTTC. This codes for CASTTTSGIRYEQYF.